A single sample gave rise to the 8 T cell receptor beta chains below, sequenced in a study of Graves' ophthalmopathy and Graves' hyperthyroidism listed by TCRdb under 2018. Instrument used: Illumina HiSeq 2000. TCR beta CDR3 regions were amplified from RNA transcripts for repertoire sequencing. The first round was an RT-PCR using HTBI primers with the Qiagen OneStep RT-PCR kit, and this first round was followed by a second-round multiplex PCR, then size selection and purification. TCRdb redid the processing of the public reads, applying fastp at Q25 and MiXCR, and retained in-frame beta chains. Identical CDR3 proteins give one entry, which carries the most common genes and DNA. The sample includes about 740,000 distinct CDR3 sequences, with 40% observed a single time. Approximately 43% of the sample rests with the top ten. Sample: peripheral blood. All receptors come from an adult man with Graves' ophthalmopathy.

The CDR3 DNA reads TGTGCCAGCAGCCGCGCCCGAAGGGCTAGCGGGAGGGGGGAGACCCAGTACTTC. This translates into CASSRARRASGRGETQYF. The rearrangement links TRBV7-6 to TRBJ2-5; 12 nucleotides match TRBD2. Germline V gives CDR1 SGHVS, CDR2 FNYEAQ. This CDR3 comprises 18 residues. After removal of 5 bases from V and 5 bases from J, the junction contained 15 bases not matched to a gene. Filled out from reference TRBV7-6 and TRBJ2-5, the complete variable domain reads GAGVSQSPRYKVTKRGQDVALRCDPISGHVSLYWYRQALGQGPEFLTYFNYEAQQDKSGLPNDRFSAERPEGSISTLTIQRTEQRDSAMYRCASSRARRASGRGETQYFGPGTRLLVL.

This clonotype was counted only a few times. The chain joins TRBV12-3 or TRBV12-4 to TRBJ1-2, with 8 bases aligning to TRBD1. Trimming removed 2 bases from V and 7 bases from J; junction bases left unmatched: 6. The CDR3 length is 14 residues. CDR3: CASSLISGGIGYTF. The DNA for the CDR3 is TGTGCCAGCAGTTTAATTTCAGGGGGCATTGGCTACACCTTC.

The genes are TRBV25-1 and TRBJ2-2, with D perhaps matching TRBD1 (5 bases). Trimming left V 11 bases short and J 6 bases short, with 10 bases between. CDR1 and CDR2 from the germline V gene are MGHDK and SYGVNS. CDR3 length: 11 residues. CDR3 amino acids: CAWTRAGELFF. As DNA, the CDR3 is TGTGCCTGGACACGGGCCGGGGAGCTGTTTTTT.

This chain connects TRBV25-1 to TRBJ1-5; 7 bases line up with TRBD1. CDR3 length equals 16 residues. V lost 4 bases, J lost 4 bases, and 10 bases stayed unmatched. Looked up from germline, CDR1 is MGHDK and CDR2 is SYGVNS. The CDR3 region is CASSARDRLGNQPQHF. The CDR3 DNA reads as TGTGCCAGCAGTGCTCGGGACAGACTGGGGAATCAGCCCCAGCATTTT.

Turning to this clonotype: Possible read error: a much larger clone is one base away. The V gene is TRBV2, the J gene TRBJ2-5; D possibly corresponds to TRBD1 (6 bases). The CDR3 contains 14 residues. CDR1 is SNHLY and CDR2 is FYNNEI in the germline V gene. CDR3 loop: CVSSDNRAGETQYF. DNA for the CDR3: TGTGTCAGCAGTGATAACAGGGCTGGGGAGACCCAGTACTTC.

This clonotype was found many times. This chain joins TRBV7-2 and TRBJ1-4; D not resolved. V was pared by 5 bases and J by 2 bases, with 6 bases between. The germline CDR1 and CDR2 sequences are SGHTA and FQGNSA. The CDR3 is made up of 13 amino acids. The CDR3, as DNA: TGTGCCAGCAGCCTCCAGACTAATGAAAAACTGTTTTTT. It codes for CASSLQTNEKLFF.

Of note for this clonotype: A much larger clone lies a single base off, so this may be a read error. The conserved phenylalanine or tryptophan is not found at the CDR3 terminus, so this likely reflects a read error. The chain couples TRBV2 to TRBJ1-1; D is uncertain. The V and J ends lost 0 bases and 6 bases respectively, with 14 bases between them. Germline V lookup: CDR1 SNHLY, CDR2 FYNNEI. This CDR3 region has 15 residues. The CDR3 is CASSEAYVGYSEAFL. CDR3 coding DNA: TGTGCCAGCAGTGAAGCCTACGTGGGGTACTCTGAAGCTTTCCTT.

Details on this clonotype: Since a much larger clone is just one base distant, this may be a read error. The chain links TRBV7-7 to TRBJ1-1, with TRBD1 as a possible D gene (5 bases). The CDR3 is 12 amino acids. Trimming cost V 1 base and J 11 bases, with 11 bases left between them. CDR1 is SSHAT, CDR2 FNYEAQ, per germline (reference sequence). The CDR3 region has the DNA TGTGCCAGCAGCTTAGTGGGGGTCGCGGCTTTCTTT. Translation gives CASSLVGVAAFF.